This record concerns one TCR beta chain sequence. Original analysis: Estimation of nucleated cell counts relied on the amplification of reference gene primers. Profiled with immunoSEQ multiplex PCR; TCRdb holds only in-frame clones, not every one. The DNA was the basis for D and trimming; V, J and clone size are from that table. The data contain approximately 400,000 clones, about 91% of them singletons. Seattle's enrolled individuals joined amid active infection and were then monitored longitudinally. V lost 1 base and J lost 0, with 7 bases in between. Germline V gene data show CDR1 as LGHDT and CDR2 as YNNKEL (reference sequence). The CDR3 contains 15 residues. The data were taken from a study of blood T cell repertoires in COVID-19. Study overall: Donors in the United States, Italy and Spain gave samples during acute or convalescent COVID-19. PBMCs, B-cell-depleted T cells, or T cells provided the cDNA or gDNA that made up the material.

This rearrangement joins TRBV3-1 (or the pseudogene TRBV3-2) to TRBJ1-5; D ambiguous. Sequenced material: peripheral blood. The receptor comes from a woman in her fifties or sixties with COVID-19, enrolled during active disease. The CDR3 spells CASSQGAHSNQPQHF. The CDR3 DNA is TGTGCCAGCAGCCAAGGGGCCCATAGCAATCAGCCCCAGCATTTT.